Listed here is a single T cell receptor beta chain. Beta-chain TCR CDR3 regions were amplified from RNA transcripts. HTBI primers were used in a first-round RT-PCR, which preceded a second-round multiplex PCR. TCRdb redid the calling of the multiplex PCR reads with MiXCR, one entry per CDR3 protein. The sample yields around 1.1 million distinct CDR3 sequences, roughly two fifths seen once. This sample is drawn from a study of Graves' ophthalmopathy and Graves' hyperthyroidism. The CDR3 is made up of 16 amino acids. Germline V gives CDR1 LGHNA, CDR2 YNFKEQ. V was trimmed by 0 bases and J by 5 bases, leaving 17 bases between them.

This chain connects TRBV4-2 to TRBJ2-7; D not resolved. The TCR originated in an adult man with Graves' hyperthyroidism. The sequencing sample was made of peripheral blood or thyroid tissue (not recorded which). DNA for the CDR3: TGTGCCAGCAGCCAAGATCGAGGTCCTGGGGTCGACGAGCAGTACTTC. It is translated as CASSQDRGPGVDEQYF.